The next 30 T cell receptor beta chains were all read from a single sample in a study of OX40 agonist ivuxolimab in advanced cancers. Sequenced by immunoSEQ multiplex PCR; TCRdb stores in-frame clones only, minus some. The repertoire holds about 40,000 clones, about 86% seen once, with 21% in the top ten. The material sequenced was CD4+ or CD8+ T cells sorted from blood, taken in a trial of the OX40 agonist ivuxolimab. These receptors all stem from an adult with an advanced solid tumor such as melanoma, head and neck, liver or kidney cancer.

CDR3 coding DNA: TGTGCCAGCAGCCAACGGACTAGCGGGGTCTACGAGCAGTACTTC. This sequence encodes CASSQRTSGVYEQYF. J is TRBJ2-7 and V is TRBV13; TRBD2 matches 12 bases. After removal of 5 bases from V and 3 bases from J, the junction contained 5 bases not matched to a gene. CDR1 and CDR2 (germline): PRHDT, FYEKMQ (reference sequence). The CDR3 spans 15 residues.

This clone was counted a single time. V and J are TRBV9 and TRBJ2-3; D possibly corresponds to TRBD1 (5 bases). The CDR3 has 13 residues. V was clipped by 0 bases and J by 5 bases, with 7 bases between them. Germline values: CDR1 SGDLS, CDR2 YYNGEE. The CDR3 DNA follows: TGTGCCAGCAGCGTAGGGGGCGAAGATACGCAGTATTTT. Its translation is CASSVGGEDTQYF.

The rearrangement joins TRBV11-1 to TRBJ2-1; TRBD1 is a possible D gene (5 bases). Germline CDR1 reads SGHAT; CDR2 reads FQDESV (reference sequence). Trimming removed 4 bases at V and 8 bases at J, with 9 bases between. The CDR3 length is 12 residues. CDR3 protein: CASSWGSDEQFF. The CDR3 DNA is TGTGCCAGCAGCTGGGGCTCCGATGAGCAGTTCTTC.

CDR3 sequence: CASSPDGHNEKLFF. The CDR3 bases are TGCGCCAGCAGCCCGGACGGACATAATGAAAAACTGTTTTTT. The gene calls are TRBV4-3 and TRBJ1-4; D might be TRBD1 (5 bases). CDR3 length: 14 amino acids. The germline V gene encodes CDR1 LGHNA and CDR2 YSLEER. With 4 bases removed from V and 4 bases from J, the gap between germline ends came to 10 bases.

On this clone itself: Since the CDR3 does not end with the conserved phenylalanine or tryptophan, this likely comes from a read error. For the CDR3, the DNA is TGTGCCAGCAGCTTCATTAATTCACCCCTCCACCTT. Translated: CASSFINSPLHL. V is TRBV5-6 and J is TRBJ1-6; no clear D. Per the germline V gene, CDR1 is SGHDT and CDR2 is YYEEEE. The V end lost 2 bases, the J end lost 6 bases, and 3 bases lay between the germline ends. The length of the CDR3 is 12 residues.

The chain uses TRBV6-1 and TRBJ2-1, with no clear D. Trimming pared 2 bases from V and 5 bases from J, leaving 10 bases between. Germline CDR1 is MNHNS and CDR2 is SASEGT. The CDR3 length is 14 residues. The CDR3 bases are TGTGCCAGCAGTGAATTCGGTGGGAACAATGAGCAGTTCTTC. This translates into CASSEFGGNNEQFF.

CDR3 loop: CASSQEGNYEQYF. The CDR3 DNA reads TGCGCCAGCAGCCAAGAAGGGAATTACGAGCAGTACTTC. The J gene is TRBJ2-7, the V gene TRBV4-1, with D unresolved. The CDR3 covers 13 residues. Germline V CDR1 and CDR2: MGHRA, YSYEKL. The V gene lost 0 bases and the J gene lost 4 bases, with 7 bases spanning the gap.

The V gene is TRBV7-3, the J gene TRBJ1-3; D uncertain. This CDR3 spans 14 amino acids. Trimming removed 3 bases at V and 3 bases at J, with 9 bases between. Germline V CDR1 and CDR2: SGHTA, FQGTGA. For the CDR3, the DNA is TGTGCCAGCAGCTTGACCGGGAGTGGAAACACCATATATTTT. It is translated as CASSLTGSGNTIYF.

This chain joins TRBV7-2 and TRBJ1-5; no definite D call. Trimming stripped 2 bases from V and 4 bases from J, with 12 bases between. Germline V gives CDR1 SGHTA, CDR2 FQGNSA. The CDR3 has 15 residues. Here the CDR3 reads CASSLLMAANQPQHF. CDR3 sequence (DNA): TGTGCCAGCAGCTTATTAATGGCGGCTAATCAGCCCCAGCATTTT.

The V call is TRBV19, the J call TRBJ1-1; D is undetermined. Trimming left V 8 bases short and J 4 bases short, with 14 bases between. The CDR3 runs to 13 residues. Looked up from germline, CDR1 is LNHDA and CDR2 is SQIVND (reference sequence). CDR3 loop: CASVTLMATEAFF. The CDR3 coding sequence is TGTGCCAGTGTGACTCTAATGGCCACTGAAGCTTTCTTT.

The chain has TRBV4-3 and TRBJ2-7; D is unresolved. The CDR3 is 15 residues long. CDR1 and CDR2 (germline): LGHNA, YSLEER. V was trimmed by 0 bases and J by 3 bases, leaving 12 bases between them. The CDR3 bases are TGCGCCAGCAGCCAAGATAGAGGTGCCTACTACGAGCAGTACGTC. It translates to CASSQDRGAYYEQYV.

The genes are TRBV5-6 and TRBJ2-2; possible D gene TRBD2, 6 bases. This CDR3 spans 13 amino acids. V was cut by 0 bases and J by 6 bases, with 6 bases left in between. Looked up from germline, CDR1 is SGHDT and CDR2 is YYEEEE. CDR3 in DNA: TGTGCCAGCAGCTTGGGGGGGGCCGGGGAGCTGTTTTTT. As protein: CASSLGGAGELFF. The complete variable domain, with remaining parts taken from reference TRBV5-6 and TRBJ2-2, reads DAGVTQSPTHLIKTRGQQVTLRCSPKSGHDTVSWYQQALGQGPQFIFQYYEEEERQRGNFPDRFSGHQFPNYSSELNVNALLLGDSALYLCASSLGGAGELFFGEGSRLTVL.

The chain carries TRBV5-1 and TRBJ1-2; D unclear. Germline-derived CDR1 and CDR2 are SGHRS and YFSETQ. The CDR3 has 16 amino acids. The V end was cut by 2 bases, the J end by 4 bases, with 18 bases between. The CDR3 coding sequence is TGCGCCAGCAGCTTCGGATCGATGTCAGCACGCTATGGCTACACCTTC. Translated, it gives CASSFGSMSARYGYTF.

This clone turned up a few times. J is TRBJ1-2 and V is TRBV5-8; D is perhaps TRBD1 (5 bases). CDR1 is SGHTS and CDR2 is YDEGEE in the germline V gene. This CDR3 is built from 13 residues. V shed 4 bases and J shed 5 bases, with 12 bases lying between them. CDR3 amino acids: CASSAQDGYGYTF. CDR3 nucleotides: TGTGCCAGCAGCGCACAGGATGGGTATGGCTACACCTTC.

V is TRBV25-1 and J is TRBJ2-1; 7 bases are shared with TRBD2. Germline V gene sequence: CDR1 MGHDK, CDR2 SYGVNS. Trimming at V came to 4 bases and at J to 5 bases, leaving 2 bases not matched to a gene. This CDR3 comprises 13 residues. The chain's CDR3 is CASSGGGNNEQFF. CDR3 bases: TGTGCCAGCAGTGGGGGGGGGAACAATGAGCAGTTCTTC.

The chain uses TRBV29-1 and TRBJ2-5; TRBD1 might be the D (6 bases). V was clipped by 7 bases and J by 1 base, with 16 bases between them. The CDR3 extends over 14 amino acids. Looked up from germline, CDR1 is SQVTM and CDR2 is ANQGSEA. This CDR3 reads CSASGVSFQETQYF. CDR3 coding DNA: TGCAGCGCCTCAGGGGTCTCATTCCAAGAGACCCAGTACTTC.

In this sample, this clone turned up once. The chain joins TRBV28 to TRBJ1-1; 9 bases match TRBD1. Losses at the gene ends were 5 bases for V and 5 bases for J; bases not matched to a gene: 9. This CDR3 is 15 amino acids long. In germline, CDR1 is MDHEN, CDR2 SYDVKM. CDR3 residues: CASSPGDREWTEAFF. The CDR3 DNA is TGTGCCAGCAGTCCGGGGGACAGGGAGTGGACTGAAGCTTTCTTT.

This clone turned up a few times. This sequence joins TRBV11-2 and TRBJ1-6; 11 bases map to TRBD1. Germline lookup yields CDR1 SGHAT and CDR2 FQNNGV. After removal of 3 bases from V and 7 bases from J, the junction contained 2 bases not matched to a gene. The CDR3 runs 15 residues. Here the CDR3 DNA reads TGTGCCAGCAGCTTGGGGGACAGGGGGAATTCACCCCTCCACTTT. This gives the protein CASSLGDRGNSPLHF.

This chain connects TRBV19 to TRBJ1-1; D possibly corresponds to TRBD1 (6 bases). Germline V gene data show CDR1 as LNHDA and CDR2 as SQIVND (reference sequence). This CDR3 is built from 15 residues. V was trimmed by 2 bases and J by 2 bases, leaving 12 bases between them. CDR3 nucleotides: TGTGCCAGTAGTATAAACAGGGTCGGAAACACTGAAGCTTTCTTT. This codes for CASSINRVGNTEAFF.

The rearrangement uses TRBV15 and TRBJ1-1; D not resolved. V was clipped by 0 bases and J by 7 bases, with 12 bases between them. CDR3 length: 14 amino acids. Germline lookup yields CDR1 LNHNV and CDR2 YYDKDF (reference sequence). The CDR3 is CATSRDRTTFEAFF. The CDR3, as DNA: TGTGCCACCAGCAGAGATCGGACGACGTTTGAAGCTTTCTTT.

The chain recombines TRBV7-9 with TRBJ2-2; D possibly matches TRBD1 or TRBD2 (5 bases each). Germline lookup yields CDR1 SEHNR and CDR2 FQNEAQ (reference sequence). The CDR3 length is 13 residues. V was trimmed by 5 bases and J by 6 bases, leaving 10 bases between them. CDR3 loop: CASSLRDAGELFF. The CDR3 nucleotides read TGTGCCAGCAGCCTCAGGGACGCCGGGGAGCTGTTTTTT.

The V call is TRBV28, the J call TRBJ1-1; 7 positions match TRBD1. Unmatched junction bases numbered 13, after V lost 8 bases and J lost 1 base. The CDR3 is 16 residues long. CDR1 MDHEN and CDR2 SYDVKM come from the germline V gene. In nucleotides, the CDR3 is TGTGCCAGCCAGAATACCGGGACAGCGAGGAACACTGAAGCTTTCTTT. It specifies CASQNTGTARNTEAFF.

The chain links TRBV9 to TRBJ2-3; 9 positions agree with TRBD1. Germline V lookup: CDR1 SGDLS, CDR2 YYNGEE. The CDR3 loop spans 15 amino acids. Trimming removed 3 bases from V and 3 bases from J; junction bases left unmatched: 5. CDR3 DNA sequence: TGTGCCAGCAGCGACTCCGGGACAGGGACAGATACGCAGTATTTT. Encoded protein: CASSDSGTGTDTQYF. Combining the CDR3 with reference TRBV9 and TRBJ2-3 gives the whole variable domain DSGVTQTPKHLITATGQRVTLRCSPRSGDLSVYWYQQSLDQGLQFLIQYYNGEERAKGNILERFSAQQFPDLHSELNLSSLELGDSALYFCASSDSGTGTDTQYFGPGTRLTVL.

The rearrangement uses TRBV7-6 and TRBJ1-2; D may be TRBD1 (6 bases). Trimming pared 1 base from V and 3 bases from J, leaving 12 bases between. This CDR3 is built from 15 residues. Germline V gene lookup returns CDR1 SGHVS and CDR2 FNYEAQ. This CDR3 reads CASSLEAGAHYGYTF. As DNA, the CDR3 is TGTGCCAGCAGCTTAGAGGCAGGGGCACACTATGGCTACACCTTC.

The rearrangement links TRBV11-2 to TRBJ2-3; D is uncertain. The CDR3 length is 14 residues. Germline assignment: CDR1 SGHAT and CDR2 FQNNGV. V was cut by 0 bases and J by 4 bases, with 8 bases left in between. The CDR3 spells CASSLDTGADTQYF. The CDR3 DNA reads TGTGCCAGCAGCTTAGATACCGGCGCAGATACGCAGTATTTT.

This chain connects TRBV2 to TRBJ1-5; TRBD1 might be the D (6 bases). Germline values: CDR1 SNHLY, CDR2 FYNNEI. The CDR3 spans 14 residues. V was pared by 0 bases and J by 6 bases, with 9 bases between. The CDR3 coding sequence is TGTGCCAGCAGTGAAGCGCAGGGGTTTCAGCCCCAGCATTTT. Translated: CASSEAQGFQPQHF.

CDR3 DNA sequence: TGTGCCAGCAGTGAAAATATTCGGGGACAGAGCATCTACGAGCAGTACGTC. Translation: CASSENIRGQSIYEQYV. V usage is TRBV6-1 and J usage is TRBJ2-7, with 7 bases aligning to TRBD1. CDR1 and CDR2 from the germline V gene are MNHNS and SASEGT. CDR3 size: 17 residues. V lost 2 bases and J lost 3; bases outside the gene matches: 13.

This clone has a handful of counts. DNA for the CDR3: TGTGCCAGTAGTACGGAAACTTACTACGAGCAGTACTTC. This gives the protein CASSTETYYEQYF. The V and J genes are TRBV19 and TRBJ2-7; unclear D gene. Looked up from germline, CDR1 is LNHDA and CDR2 is SQIVND (reference sequence). The CDR3 has 13 amino acids. The V gene lost 4 bases and the J gene lost 3 bases, with 10 bases spanning the gap.

The rearrangement links TRBV6-5 to TRBJ2-7, with D uncertain. Trimming took off 8 bases at V and 6 bases at J, with 11 bases between the two ends. Per germline, CDR1 MNHEY and CDR2 SVGAGI. The length of the CDR3 is 11 residues. The CDR3 sequence is CASGNDPEQYV. The CDR3 bases are TGTGCCAGCGGTAATGACCCCGAGCAGTACGTC.

By its share, this clone is large (0.1 to 1%). Other DNA sequences in this specimen translate into the identical CDR3. The chain carries TRBV11-1 and TRBJ1-1, with D possibly TRBD1 on 5 matching bases. The CDR3 runs 15 residues. The V gene lost 2 bases and the J gene lost 1 base, with 11 bases spanning the gap. In germline, CDR1 is SGHAT, CDR2 FQDESV (reference sequence). The CDR3 protein is CASSLRAGRNTEAFF. The CDR3 coding sequence is TGTGCCAGCAGCTTAAGGGCAGGGAGGAACACTGAAGCTTTCTTT. Full variable domain (rest looked up from reference TRBV11-1 and TRBJ1-1): EAEVAQSPRYKITEKSQAVAFWCDPISGHATLYWYRQILGQGPELLVQFQDESVVDDSQLPKDRFSAERLKGVDSTLKIQPAELGDSAMYLCASSLRAGRNTEAFFGQGTRLTVV.